The T cell receptor (beta chain) under discussion was sequenced for a study of cytomegalovirus exposure and HLA in healthy donors. Study-wide findings and caveats: Reportedly, cytomegalovirus status was diagnosed with high sensitivity and specificity. In a later analysis, donors in an Asian-associated ancestry cluster reportedly had fewer N-insertions in productive TCRs than the cohort mean.

The germline V gene has CDR1 SQVTM and CDR2 ANQGSEA. The CDR3 runs to 10 residues. V was cut by 8 bases and J by 5 bases, with 9 bases left in between. PCR employed 60 Vbeta and 13 Jbeta primers. Measured with immunoSEQ multiplex PCR; TCRdb has only the in-frame clones, and not every one. The sample carries around 270,000 clones, over 70% recorded once. Remarks on this clone: Its target is unknown.

Specimen: PBMCs. This clonotype originated in a girl under 10 years old in good health and CMV-seronegative. The chain is built from TRBV29-1 and TRBJ1-1; D call uncertain. The DNA of the CDR3 is TGCAGCTATATGTTGACTGAAGCTTTCTTT. Its translation: CSYMLTEAFF.